This TCR beta chain appears in the sequencing data of a study of blood T cell repertoires in COVID-19. CDR3 length: 22 residues. The method was immunoSEQ multiplex PCR; TCRdb's version includes in-frame clones alone and lacks a portion of them. The top ten hold 6.9% of the sample, which has 250,000 to 300,000 clones, about 87% seen once. This chain links TRBV1 with TRBJ2-2; TRBD1, the D gene given by the table, was not confirmed from the DNA. TRBV1 represents a pseudogene. The receptor's source is a woman in her twenties or thirties who had recovered from COVID-19. Material for sequencing was peripheral blood. The CDR3 protein is CTSSQAPSRAGGGVANTGELFF. As DNA, the CDR3 is TGCACCAGCAGCCAAGCCCCGTCTAGGGCAGGGGGAGGAGTCGCGAACACCGGGGAGCTGTTTTTT.